The TCR beta chain described here comes from a study of Ad26.COV2.S vaccination and SARS-CoV-2 variants. Study in general: Doses of Ad26.COV2.S were injected into muscle once or twice, 56 days apart. Study-wide points: Possible underestimation of total T cell responses by the TCR breadth and depth analyses was noted. Once vaccination had occurred, spike-specific CD8+ and CD4+ T cell responses reportedly showed substantial breadth. Non-spike TCR breadth was similar in vaccine and placebo recipients.

Sequenced by immunoSEQ multiplex PCR; TCRdb stores in-frame clones only, minus some. The table shows about half a million clones, with 80% to 90% occurring only once. Germline V gene data show CDR1 as SQVTM and CDR2 as ANQGSEA. This CDR3 comprises 17 residues. Germline trimming cut 0 bases from V and 2 bases from J; bases unmatched to any gene: 9. This clone showed up just a few times. The antigen is unknown. Regarding treatment: around 19 received Ad26.COV2.S at low or high dose, single or two shots; 5 received placebo; per-sample allocation not given. At day 63 after the first vaccine or placebo injection, samples were drawn.

The material was peripheral blood, obtained in a trial of Ad26.COV2.S vaccine versus placebo. The V gene is TRBV29-1, the J gene TRBJ2-3; TRBD1 agrees at 9 bases. The source is a person aged 18-60 years who received the Ad26.COV2.S COVID-19 vaccine or a placebo. In DNA form, the CDR3 reads TGCAGCGTTGAAGATGCCGCCGGGACAGGGTACACAGATACGCAGTATTTT. This translates into CSVEDAAGTGYTDTQYF.